One sample yielded the 27 T cell receptor beta chains listed below, sequenced in a study of T cell clonotyping in hematopoietic cell transplantation. Sequencing used immunoSEQ multiplex PCR; TCRdb keeps in-frame clones, though not all of them. The data show under 10,000 clones, around 81% seen once. The sequenced sample was peripheral blood mononuclear cells, obtained 180 days after allogeneic stem cell transplant. These receptors originate from a female patient in her fifties or sixties who had an allogeneic stem cell transplant from an unrelated donor, so the T cells may come from the graft donor. Some clones in this sample may be carry-over from other donors' samples.

The chain links TRBV7-2 to TRBJ2-2; D unresolved. The germline V gene encodes CDR1 SGHTA and CDR2 FQGNSA. V lost 2 bases, J lost 7 bases, and 11 bases lay in between. The CDR3 has 14 amino acids. CDR3 in amino acids: CASSLRSELGELFF. The CDR3 DNA sequence: TGTGCCAGCAGCTTACGATCAGAACTCGGGGAGCTGTTTTTT.

The V and J genes are TRBV11-2 and TRBJ2-7, with D tentatively TRBD2 (6 bases). Germline V gene data show CDR1 as SGHAT and CDR2 as FQNNGV. V was cut by 4 bases and J by 4 bases, with 20 bases left in between. This CDR3 comprises 16 residues. The CDR3 DNA reads as TGTGCCAGCAGCTCCGAACTCGGGAGAAGTGCTTACGAGCAGTACTTC. Amino acids: CASSSELGRSAYEQYF.

This rearrangement joins TRBV5-1 to TRBJ1-1; TRBD1 agrees at 9 bases. After removal of 0 bases from V and 10 bases from J, the junction contained 10 bases not matched to a gene. Germline V lookup: CDR1 SGHRS, CDR2 YFSETQ. There are 15 residues in the CDR3. CDR3 sequence reads: CASSLDATGGSAAFF. The CDR3 region has the DNA TGCGCCAGCAGCTTGGATGCGACAGGGGGATCGGCAGCTTTCTTT.

V gene TRBV19 combines with J gene TRBJ2-7, with D uncertain. The germline V gene encodes CDR1 LNHDA and CDR2 SQIVND (reference sequence). This CDR3 has 15 amino acids. V gave up 5 bases and J gave up 5 bases, with 19 bases separating them. Written as DNA, the CDR3 is TGTGCCAGTAGTCAGAGTCATGCCGCCGCCCACGAGCAGTACTTC. Translated: CASSQSHAAAHEQYF. Full variable domain (remainder filled in from reference TRBV19 and TRBJ2-7): DGGITQSPKYLFRKEGQNVTLSCEQNLNHDAMYWYRQDPGQGLRLIYYSQIVNDFQKGDIAEGYSVSREKKESFPLTVTSAQKNPTAFYLCASSQSHAAAHEQYFGPGTRLTVT.

The V gene is TRBV25-1, the J gene TRBJ2-1; 11 nucleotides line up with TRBD2. The germline gives CDR1 MGHDK, CDR2 SYGVNS. The CDR3 sequence is 15 residues long. V shed 5 bases and J 8 bases; nucleotides not matched to a gene: 8. Written as DNA, the CDR3 is TGTGCCAGCAGTTTTTTAGCGGGGGGGTGGGATGAGCAGTTCTTC. Amino acids: CASSFLAGGWDEQFF.

The chain recombines TRBV6-5 with TRBJ1-5; D is undetermined. The V and J ends lost 5 bases and 1 base respectively, with 9 bases between them. Germline-derived CDR1 and CDR2 are MNHEY and SVGAGI. This CDR3 comprises 14 residues. The CDR3 spells CASSPLGSNQPQHF. The CDR3 nucleotides are TGTGCCAGCAGTCCGCTTGGGAGCAATCAGCCCCAGCATTTT.

This chain connects TRBV14 to TRBJ1-4, with a weak D call TRBD1 (5 bases). The CDR3 runs to 16 residues. The V end was cut by 4 bases, the J end by 4 bases, with 16 bases between. The germline V gene has CDR1 SGHDN and CDR2 FVKESK. The CDR3 spells CASSLVGTGDNEKLFF. The CDR3 DNA reads TGTGCCAGCAGCCTAGTGGGGACTGGGGATAATGAAAAACTGTTTTTT.

The V call is TRBV7-9, the J call TRBJ1-5; tentative D call: TRBD1 (6 bases). CDR1 SEHNR and CDR2 FQNEAQ come from the germline V gene (reference sequence). CDR3 length: 15 amino acids. Trimming pared 0 bases from V and 0 bases from J, leaving 6 bases between. The CDR3 is CASSLATGSNQPQHF. The CDR3 DNA sequence: TGTGCCAGCAGCTTAGCGACAGGTAGCAATCAGCCCCAGCATTTT.

CDR3 sequence reads: CASSSPIGDRVGEQYF. Written as DNA, the CDR3 is TGTGCCAGCAGTTCCCCCATAGGGGACAGGGTCGGCGAGCAGTACTTC. The V gene is TRBV25-1, the J gene TRBJ2-7; the match to TRBD1 covers 9 bases. The ends lost 5 bases at V and 6 bases at J; junction bases unmatched: 14. Germline V CDR1 and CDR2: MGHDK, SYGVNS. The CDR3 consists of 16 residues.

In this sample, this clone turned up a few times. The rearrangement links TRBV28 to TRBJ2-7; 7 bases agree with TRBD1. The germline CDR1 and CDR2 sequences are MDHEN and SYDVKM. V lost 11 bases and J lost 4; bases outside the gene matches: 11. This CDR3 region has 13 residues. Here the CDR3 reads CAASGTDPYEQYF. The CDR3 DNA is TGTGCCGCTTCCGGGACAGACCCTTACGAGCAGTACTTC.

The rearrangement uses TRBV25-1 and TRBJ2-3; the D is unclear. Germline V gives CDR1 MGHDK, CDR2 SYGVNS. V lost 6 bases and J lost 5, with 3 bases in between. The CDR3 is made up of 10 amino acids. In DNA, the CDR3 is TGTGCCAGCAGGGGAGATACGCAGTATTTT. Translation: CASRGDTQYF.

The gene calls are TRBV4-2 and TRBJ2-3; possibly TRBD2 for D (6 bases). The CDR3 extends over 17 amino acids. Trimming removed 4 bases from V and 2 bases from J, with 19 bases in between. Germline CDR1 LGHNA, CDR2 YNFKEQ. CDR3: CASSPKRRTTYTDTQYF. CDR3 bases: TGTGCCAGCAGCCCTAAGCGCCGGACTACCTACACAGATACGCAGTATTTT.

In DNA form, the CDR3 reads TGTGCTAGTGGTTTTATGGGGACTAGCGCAACGTTTTCGAACACCGGGGAGCTGTTTTTT. Protein product: CASGFMGTSATFSNTGELFF. This chain joins TRBV12-5 and TRBJ2-2; 10 nucleotides align to TRBD2. Germline V gives CDR1 LGHNT, CDR2 FRNRAP. CDR3 length equals 20 residues. The J segment lost 0 bases and the V segment lost 3 bases, leaving 13 bases of the junction unmatched.

This clone was observed a few times. The rearrangement joins TRBV2 to TRBJ1-2, with D perhaps matching TRBD1 (5 bases). V lost 3 bases and J 4 bases, leaving 12 bases between the germline ends. The CDR3 extends over 14 amino acids. Germline CDR1 SNHLY, CDR2 FYNNEI. The CDR3 region is CASSDAGFGYGYTF. CDR3 sequence (DNA): TGTGCCAGCAGTGATGCAGGGTTCGGCTATGGCTACACCTTC.

The chain employs TRBV7-8 and TRBJ2-7; possible D gene TRBD1, 5 bases. V shed 5 bases and J shed 6 bases, with 17 bases lying between them. The germline CDR1 and CDR2 sequences are SGHVS and FQNEAQ. This CDR3 region has 14 residues. CDR3 DNA sequence: TGTGCCAGCAGCGGCCGGCAGGGTGTAGGCGAGCAGTACTTC. Translated, it gives CASSGRQGVGEQYF.

V is TRBV6-1 and J is TRBJ2-5; TRBD2 agrees at 8 bases. This CDR3 comprises 15 residues. CDR1 is MNHNS, CDR2 SASEGT, per germline. V shed 5 bases, J shed 1 base, and the junction held 6 bases outside the gene matches. The chain's CDR3 is CASSPISGTQETQYF. The CDR3 nucleotides read TGTGCCAGCAGTCCGATTAGCGGGACCCAAGAGACCCAGTACTTC.

This clone was seen only a few times. The chain couples TRBV27 to TRBJ1-2; D possibly corresponds to TRBD1 (5 bases). Between the trimmed V and J ends, which lost 3 bases and 4 bases, there was a span of 12 bases. Germline V lookup: CDR1 MNHEY, CDR2 SMNVEV (reference sequence). The CDR3 extends over 14 amino acids. CDR3 nucleotides: TGTGCCAGCAGTTTTGAACCGGGACTCTATGGCTACACCTTC. Translating gives CASSFEPGLYGYTF.

This chain uses TRBV4-2 with TRBJ1-1, with D possibly matching TRBD1 (6 bases). Trimming took off 1 base at V and 5 bases at J, with 17 bases between the two ends. The CDR3 is made up of 16 amino acids. Per germline, CDR1 LGHNA and CDR2 YNFKEQ. CDR3 nucleotides: TGTGCCAGCAGCCAAGGAACTAGGCAGGGGTCGACTGAAGCTTTCTTT. Amino acid sequence: CASSQGTRQGSTEAFF.

V and J are TRBV30 and TRBJ2-7, with 7 bases aligning to TRBD1. The CDR3 contains 15 residues. V dropped 2 bases and J dropped 0; count of bases not matched to a gene: 7. Per germline, CDR1 GTSNPN and CDR2 SVGIG (reference sequence). In nucleotides, the CDR3 is TGTGCCTGGAGTTCTGGGACAGATTCCTCCTACGAGCAGTACTTC. Its protein product is CAWSSGTDSSYEQYF.

The chain has TRBV10-3 and TRBJ2-1; D is unresolved. Trimming pared 0 bases from V and 2 bases from J, leaving 8 bases between. This CDR3 has 15 residues. Germline V CDR1 and CDR2: ENHRY, SYGVKD. The chain's CDR3 is CAISESGSAYNEQFF. As DNA, the CDR3 is TGTGCCATCAGTGAGTCTGGCAGTGCCTACAATGAGCAGTTCTTC.

Concerning this clone: The same CDR3 also results from other DNA sequences found in this sample. The chain recombines TRBV30 with TRBJ1-1, with a weak D call TRBD1 (5 bases). The CDR3 runs to 13 residues. Trimming pared 0 bases from V and 2 bases from J, leaving 7 bases between. The germline V gene encodes CDR1 GTSNPN and CDR2 SVGIG (reference sequence). The CDR3 DNA reads as TGTGCCTGGAGTGTGGGACCCAACACTGAAGCTTTCTTT. Translating it yields CAWSVGPNTEAFF.

This clone has a handful of counts. The chain combines TRBV9 with TRBJ1-2; a possible D gene is TRBD1 (6 bases). This CDR3 contains 15 residues. The germline V gene encodes CDR1 SGDLS and CDR2 YYNGEE. V lost 0 bases, J lost 3 bases, and 12 bases lay in between. For the CDR3, the DNA is TGTGCCAGCAGCGTAGTGCCAGGGGCAGACTATGGCTACACCTTC. This encodes CASSVVPGADYGYTF.

V is TRBV7-2 and J is TRBJ2-3, with D uncertain. The CDR3 totals 15 residues. Germline V gives CDR1 SGHTA, CDR2 FQGNSA. V dropped 1 base and J dropped 0 bases, with 8 bases sitting between them. DNA for the CDR3: TGTGCCAGCAGCTTAGGGCATTCTAGCACAGATACGCAGTATTTT. This gives the protein CASSLGHSSTDTQYF.

This clone was counted once. This chain connects TRBV30 to TRBJ2-1; the D gene is possibly TRBD2 (6 bases). The germline CDR1 and CDR2 sequences are GTSNPN and SVGIG (reference sequence). This CDR3 has 15 amino acids. V was pared by 1 base and J by 0 bases, with 10 bases between. The CDR3 DNA sequence: TGTGCCTGGAGTGGTGGGGGGAGCTCCTACAATGAGCAGTTCTTC. Translated, it gives CAWSGGGSSYNEQFF.

The rearrangement joins TRBV9 to TRBJ1-2; tentative D call: TRBD1 (5 bases). The CDR3 has 16 residues. CDR1 SGDLS and CDR2 YYNGEE come from the germline V gene. Deletions cut 0 bases from V and 3 bases from J, with 15 bases between. In DNA form, the CDR3 reads TGTGCCAGCAGCGTAGGGGTGCACCCCAGGGACTATGGCTACACCTTC. Translation: CASSVGVHPRDYGYTF.

In its sample, this clone was seen once. The J gene is TRBJ1-2, the V gene TRBV9, with D possibly matching TRBD1 (6 bases). This CDR3 spans 12 amino acids. Deletions cut 3 bases from V and 7 bases from J, with 10 bases between. Per germline, CDR1 SGDLS and CDR2 YYNGEE. The CDR3 loop is CASSAPGAGYTF. For the CDR3, the DNA is TGTGCCAGCAGCGCCCCAGGGGCTGGCTACACCTTC.

This rearrangement joins TRBV6-5 to TRBJ1-6; D perhaps matches TRBD1 (5 bases). CDR1 is MNHEY, CDR2 SVGAGI, per germline. The V end was cut by 6 bases, the J end by 7 bases, with 16 bases between. The CDR3 is 15 residues long. The CDR3 region is CASRPVQATNSPLHF. CDR3 nucleotide sequence: TGTGCCAGCAGGCCCGTACAGGCTACGAATTCACCCCTCCACTTT.